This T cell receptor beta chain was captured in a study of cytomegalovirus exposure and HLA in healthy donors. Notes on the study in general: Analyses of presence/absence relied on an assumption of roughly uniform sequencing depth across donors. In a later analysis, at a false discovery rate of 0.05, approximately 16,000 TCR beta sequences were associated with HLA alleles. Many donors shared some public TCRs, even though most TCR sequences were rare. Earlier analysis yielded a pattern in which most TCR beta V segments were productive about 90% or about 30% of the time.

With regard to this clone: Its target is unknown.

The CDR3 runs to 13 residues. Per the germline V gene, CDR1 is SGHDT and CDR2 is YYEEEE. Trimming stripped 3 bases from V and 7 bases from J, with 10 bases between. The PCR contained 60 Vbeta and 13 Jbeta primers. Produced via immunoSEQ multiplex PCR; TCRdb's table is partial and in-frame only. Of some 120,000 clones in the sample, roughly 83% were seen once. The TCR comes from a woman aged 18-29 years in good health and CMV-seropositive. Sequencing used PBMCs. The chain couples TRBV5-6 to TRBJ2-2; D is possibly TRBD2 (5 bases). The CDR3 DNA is TGTGCCAGCAGCTCGGGAACCCTCGGGGAGCTGTTTTTT. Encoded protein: CASSSGTLGELFF.